This T cell receptor (beta chain) was observed in a study of T cells in Graves' hyperthyroidism and ophthalmopathy. On the study more broadly: Specimen type is peripheral blood, collected at initial diagnosis prior to any treatment.

Ophthalmopathy cases scored 3 or more on the Clinical Activity Score and 4 or more on NOSPECS grade, with duration below 3 months. Uncontrolled infection, other autoimmune disease, pregnancy or lactation led to exclusion. V shed 2 bases and J shed 1 base, with 5 bases lying between them. CDR3 length: 13 amino acids. Germline values: CDR1 SEHNR, CDR2 FQNEAQ (reference sequence). Amplification of TCR beta CDR3 regions used RNA as the template. Initially, a first-round RT-PCR of the TCR CDR3 employed the HTBI primer set. TCRdb itself ran the multiplex PCR reads through MiXCR, one entry per CDR3 protein. The table has over 350,000 distinct CDR3 sequences, 11% to 15% seen once. This clonotype has a count of ten or more.

The TCR originated in a man aged 45-65 years with Graves' ophthalmopathy. V usage is TRBV7-9 and J usage is TRBJ2-5; no clear D gene. Sequenced: blood. The CDR3 sequence: CASSLFAQETQYF. Here the CDR3 DNA reads TGTGCCAGCAGCTTATTCGCCCAAGAGACCCAGTACTTC.